Shown below are 27 T cell receptor beta chains from a single sample sequenced in a study of cytomegalovirus exposure and HLA in healthy donors. PCR amplification relied on 60 Vbeta primers (plus 13 Jbeta primers). TCRdb keeps only in-frame clones here, not all; method: immunoSEQ multiplex PCR. There are 140,000 to 150,000 clones in the sample; around 79% occur only once, and less than 2% lies in the top ten. Specimen: PBMCs. The receptors derive from a woman under 40 in good health and CMV-seronegative.

The rearrangement uses TRBV7-2 and TRBJ2-5; 8 positions match TRBD1. The CDR3 covers 13 residues. V shed 5 bases, J shed 5 bases, and the junction held 4 bases outside the gene matches. Germline V CDR1 and CDR2: SGHTA, FQGNSA. The CDR3 sequence is CASSRTGKETQYF. DNA of the CDR3: TGTGCCAGCAGCAGGACAGGGAAGGAGACCCAGTACTTC.

CDR3 amino acids: CASSSSTWDRDIANYGYTF. CDR3 coding DNA: TGTGCCAGCAGTTCTTCCACTTGGGACAGGGACATTGCTAACTATGGCTACACCTTC. The chain couples TRBV27 to TRBJ1-2, with 9 nucleotides matching TRBD1. The V segment lost 4 bases and the J segment 0 bases; nucleotides outside the gene matches: 15. The length of the CDR3 is 19 residues. The V gene's germline CDR1 is MNHEY and CDR2 SMNVEV (reference sequence).

This chain links TRBV4-1 with TRBJ2-2; 7 bases map to TRBD2. CDR1 is MGHRA and CDR2 is YSYEKL in the germline V gene. The V segment lost 1 base and the J segment 6 bases; nucleotides outside the gene matches: 2. This CDR3 has 14 amino acids. CDR3 region: CASSQVGGAGELFF. CDR3 coding DNA: TGCGCCAGCAGCCAAGTGGGAGGGGCCGGGGAGCTGTTTTTT.

The V gene is TRBV27, the J gene TRBJ1-1, with D unresolved. The length of the CDR3 is 17 residues. Between the trimmed V and J ends, which lost 6 bases and 7 bases, there was a span of 27 bases. Germline-derived CDR1 and CDR2 are MNHEY and SMNVEV (reference sequence). Here the CDR3 reads CASSPRRGRFLIVEAFF. In DNA, the CDR3 is TGTGCCAGCAGCCCCCGCCGCGGGCGCTTTCTAATAGTTGAAGCTTTCTTT.

To note about this clone: An end of the junction differs from the germline gene, which may be a read error. The chain employs TRBV7-9 and TRBJ1-5; D not resolved. The germline V gene has CDR1 SEHNR and CDR2 FQNEAQ (reference sequence). This CDR3 contains 15 residues. CDR3 protein: CSSSFSEGSDQPQHF. The CDR3 coding sequence is TGTTCCAGCAGCTTTAGCGAGGGAAGCGATCAGCCCCAGCATTTT.

The chain links TRBV5-1 to TRBJ2-1; tentative D call: TRBD2 (5 bases). CDR1 SGHRS and CDR2 YFSETQ come from the germline V gene. This CDR3 is built from 14 residues. V shed 3 bases and J shed 6 bases, with 13 bases lying between them. The CDR3 sequence: CASSWQSSSNEQFF. In DNA, the CDR3 is TGCGCCAGCAGCTGGCAGTCTAGCAGCAATGAGCAGTTCTTC.

This clone was observed a few times. V usage is TRBV29-1 and J usage is TRBJ1-2; 8 bases agree with TRBD1. CDR1 SQVTM and CDR2 ANQGSEA come from the germline V gene. V shed 8 bases, J shed 4 bases, and the junction held 15 bases outside the gene matches. The CDR3 extends over 15 amino acids. CDR3: CSTDPSSDRGYGYTF. The DNA of the CDR3 is TGCAGCACCGACCCCAGCAGCGACAGGGGCTATGGCTACACCTTC.

This sequence joins TRBV6-5 and TRBJ1-2; a possible D gene is TRBD1 (5 bases). Germline V CDR1 and CDR2: MNHEY, SVGAGI. The CDR3 is 12 amino acids. The germline V and J ends were trimmed by 6 bases and 4 bases, with 9 bases remaining between them. CDR3 bases: TGTGCCAGCAGGAGACAGCCCTATGGCTACACCTTC. Residues: CASRRQPYGYTF.

J is TRBJ1-4 and V is TRBV5-1, with D tentatively TRBD1 (6 bases). The germline V and J ends were trimmed by 1 base and 7 bases, with 11 bases remaining between them. Germline CDR1 and CDR2: SGHRS and YFSETQ. The CDR3 consists of 14 residues. In nucleotides, the CDR3 is TGCGCCAGCAGCTTGTTAGGGGGTAGTGAAAAACTGTTTTTT. Amino acids: CASSLLGGSEKLFF.

This chain uses TRBV2 with TRBJ2-5, with 8 bases that match TRBD2. CDR3 length: 13 residues. V lost 7 bases and J lost 4; bases outside the gene matches: 5. Per the germline V gene, CDR1 is SNHLY and CDR2 is FYNNEI. CDR3 bases: TGTGCCAGCACCGGACTAGCAGGAGAGACCCAGTACTTC. Protein product: CASTGLAGETQYF. The full variable domain, completed using reference TRBV2 and TRBJ2-5, is EPEVTQTPSHQVTQMGQEVILRCVPISNHLYFYWYRQILGQKVEFLVSFYNNEISEKSEIFDDQFSVERPDGSNFTLKIRSTKLEDSAMYFCASTGLAGETQYFGPGTRLLVL.

Only a few counts were recorded for this clone. CDR3 region: CASSSIDLDTQYF. The CDR3 nucleotides are TGCGCCAGCAGTTCCATCGACTTGGATACGCAGTATTTT. The chain carries TRBV5-1 and TRBJ2-3; D remains unclear. The germline CDR1 and CDR2 sequences are SGHRS and YFSETQ. The CDR3 extends over 13 amino acids. Trimming removed 5 bases from V and 6 bases from J, with 13 bases in between.

Only one count was recorded for this clone. This chain connects TRBV5-5 to TRBJ1-2; D may be TRBD1 (5 bases). Trimming took off 5 bases at V and 1 base at J, with 9 bases between the two ends. Germline V gene lookup returns CDR1 SGHKS and CDR2 YYEKEE (reference sequence). This CDR3 spans 13 amino acids. CDR3 sequence reads: CASSPDSNYGYTF. The CDR3 coding sequence is TGTGCCAGCAGTCCAGACAGTAACTATGGCTACACCTTC.

The chain is built from TRBV2 and TRBJ1-2; no reliable D call. V shed 2 bases and J shed 4 bases, with 5 bases lying between them. Germline V lookup: CDR1 SNHLY, CDR2 FYNNEI. The length of the CDR3 is 12 residues. CDR3 in DNA: TGTGCCAGCAGTGAATACAGCTATGGCTACACCTTC. Translated: CASSEYSYGYTF. Complete variable domain (other parts from reference TRBV2 and TRBJ1-2): EPEVTQTPSHQVTQMGQEVILRCVPISNHLYFYWYRQILGQKVEFLVSFYNNEISEKSEIFDDQFSVERPDGSNFTLKIRSTKLEDSAMYFCASSEYSYGYTFGSGTRLTVV.

V gene TRBV14 combines with J gene TRBJ1-2, with D perhaps TRBD1 (6 bases). CDR3 size: 14 residues. V was clipped by 3 bases and J by 8 bases, with 16 bases between them. CDR1 and CDR2 (germline): SGHDN, FVKESK. The CDR3 here is CASSQLATGSGYTF. The CDR3 bases are TGTGCCAGCAGCCAGCTCGCCACAGGGTCCGGCTACACCTTC.

The V and J genes are TRBV6-1 and TRBJ1-1, with D possibly being TRBD1 (5 bases). The CDR3 extends over 13 amino acids. Looked up from germline, CDR1 is MNHNS and CDR2 is SASEGT. Trimming took off 6 bases at V and 1 base at J, with 9 bases between the two ends. The CDR3 bases are TGTGCCAGCAGCTACGGACAGAACACTGAAGCTTTCTTT. Translated: CASSYGQNTEAFF.

The chain joins TRBV20-1 to TRBJ2-3; D ambiguous. V was clipped by 5 bases and J by 6 bases, with 9 bases between them. Germline CDR1 and CDR2: DFQATT and SNEGSKA (reference sequence). The CDR3 contains 11 residues. CDR3 nucleotide sequence: TGCAGTGCTCACTACGGGGATACGCAGTATTTT. Its translation is CSAHYGDTQYF.

J is TRBJ2-7 and V is TRBV29-1, with 7 positions matching TRBD1. The CDR3 is 15 amino acids. Germline V lookup: CDR1 SQVTM, CDR2 ANQGSEA. J gave up 0 bases and V 0 bases, and 5 bases lay outside the gene matches. The CDR3 nucleotides are TGCAGCGTTGAAGACCCACAGGGGAGCTCCTACGAGCAGTACTTC. Translating it yields CSVEDPQGSSYEQYF.

This rearrangement joins TRBV7-2 to TRBJ2-2; perhaps TRBD1 as D (6 bases). The CDR3 totals 17 residues. Germline CDR1 SGHTA, CDR2 FQGNSA. V was clipped by 5 bases and J by 2 bases, with 18 bases between them. CDR3 in DNA: TGTGCCAGCAGCGAGATTGCCCGGACAGTCAACACCGGGGAGCTGTTTTTT. Amino acids: CASSEIARTVNTGELFF.

The V and J genes are TRBV30 and TRBJ2-6, with D perhaps TRBD2 (6 bases). The CDR3 has 15 residues. Per the germline V gene, CDR1 is GTSNPN and CDR2 is SVGIG (reference sequence). V lost 6 bases and J lost 0, with 12 bases in between. CDR3 sequence (DNA): TGTGCCTGTGCCGACGGGAGCTCTGGGGCCAACGTCCTGACTTTC. Its translation is CACADGSSGANVLTF.

The genes are TRBV30 and TRBJ1-5; TRBD1 is a possible D gene (6 bases). The CDR3 is 14 amino acids. V was pared by 0 bases and J by 7 bases, with 13 bases between. Germline V gene sequence: CDR1 GTSNPN, CDR2 SVGIG (reference sequence). The CDR3 DNA follows: TGTGCCTGGAGTGTAAGGGGGGGTCGGCAGCCCCAGCATTTT. This translates into CAWSVRGGRQPQHF.

The gene calls are TRBV11-3 and TRBJ2-5; possible D gene TRBD2, 6 bases. Deletions cut 5 bases from V and 4 bases from J, with 8 bases between. The CDR3 contains 12 residues. Germline assignment: CDR1 SGHNT and CDR2 YENEEA. CDR3 sequence reads: CASSQGGETQYF. CDR3 DNA sequence: TGTGCCAGCAGCCAGGGAGGAGAGACCCAGTACTTC.

The rearrangement uses TRBV10-1 and TRBJ2-7, with TRBD1 matching over 9 bases. The V segment lost 6 bases and the J segment 4 bases; nucleotides outside the gene matches: 10. The CDR3 has 15 residues. Germline-derived CDR1 and CDR2 are WNHNN and SYGVQD (reference sequence). The DNA for the CDR3 is TGCGCCAGCAGGGCCGGGGGACAGGGTTGTTACGAGCAGTACTTC. It yields the protein CASRAGGQGCYEQYF.

This rearrangement joins TRBV27 to TRBJ2-4; tentatively, D is TRBD2 (5 bases). The CDR3 runs to 17 residues. CDR1 is MNHEY, CDR2 SMNVEV, per germline (reference sequence). Trimming removed 5 bases from V and 1 base from J, with 18 bases in between. DNA for the CDR3: TGTGCCAGCAGTCAGACTACCCTCGGGTCGGCCAAAAACATTCAGTACTTC. This codes for CASSQTTLGSAKNIQYF.

The sample holds a few counts of this clone. This CDR3 is also generated by other DNA sequences in the sample. This chain connects TRBV30 to TRBJ2-7; D may be TRBD2 (6 bases). The CDR3 runs to 12 residues. Between the trimmed V and J ends, which lost 3 bases and 4 bases, there was a span of 10 bases. CDR1 GTSNPN and CDR2 SVGIG come from the germline V gene (reference sequence). CDR3 amino acids: CAWSSGGYEQYF. The CDR3 coding sequence is TGTGCCTGGAGCTCTGGGGGGTACGAGCAGTACTTC.

The V and J genes are TRBV5-4 and TRBJ2-3; 7 positions agree with TRBD1. This CDR3 contains 18 residues. V was clipped by 4 bases and J by 0 bases; unmatched bases: 14. CDR1 is SGHNT and CDR2 is YYREEE in the germline V gene (reference sequence). CDR3 region: CASSATGRIPESTDTQYF. The DNA for the CDR3 is TGTGCCAGCAGCGCGACAGGGCGAATCCCCGAGAGCACAGATACGCAGTATTTT.

V and J are TRBV4-3 and TRBJ2-1; 8 bases map to TRBD2. V was pared by 4 bases and J by 0 bases, with 8 bases of the junction left unmatched. The germline V gene has CDR1 LGHNA and CDR2 YSLEER. The CDR3 spans 17 residues. For the CDR3, the DNA is TGCGCCAGCAGCCTATACCCGGGGGGGAGCTCCTACAATGAGCAGTTCTTC. It specifies CASSLYPGGSSYNEQFF.

The chain couples TRBV11-3 to TRBJ2-3, with TRBD1 matching 8 bases. The germline gives CDR1 SGHNT, CDR2 YENEEA. The V segment lost 5 bases and the J segment 7 bases; nucleotides outside the gene matches: 5. The CDR3 is made up of 13 amino acids. The CDR3 sequence: CASSRQGINTQYF. The DNA of the CDR3 is TGTGCCAGCAGCCGACAGGGGATCAATACGCAGTATTTT.